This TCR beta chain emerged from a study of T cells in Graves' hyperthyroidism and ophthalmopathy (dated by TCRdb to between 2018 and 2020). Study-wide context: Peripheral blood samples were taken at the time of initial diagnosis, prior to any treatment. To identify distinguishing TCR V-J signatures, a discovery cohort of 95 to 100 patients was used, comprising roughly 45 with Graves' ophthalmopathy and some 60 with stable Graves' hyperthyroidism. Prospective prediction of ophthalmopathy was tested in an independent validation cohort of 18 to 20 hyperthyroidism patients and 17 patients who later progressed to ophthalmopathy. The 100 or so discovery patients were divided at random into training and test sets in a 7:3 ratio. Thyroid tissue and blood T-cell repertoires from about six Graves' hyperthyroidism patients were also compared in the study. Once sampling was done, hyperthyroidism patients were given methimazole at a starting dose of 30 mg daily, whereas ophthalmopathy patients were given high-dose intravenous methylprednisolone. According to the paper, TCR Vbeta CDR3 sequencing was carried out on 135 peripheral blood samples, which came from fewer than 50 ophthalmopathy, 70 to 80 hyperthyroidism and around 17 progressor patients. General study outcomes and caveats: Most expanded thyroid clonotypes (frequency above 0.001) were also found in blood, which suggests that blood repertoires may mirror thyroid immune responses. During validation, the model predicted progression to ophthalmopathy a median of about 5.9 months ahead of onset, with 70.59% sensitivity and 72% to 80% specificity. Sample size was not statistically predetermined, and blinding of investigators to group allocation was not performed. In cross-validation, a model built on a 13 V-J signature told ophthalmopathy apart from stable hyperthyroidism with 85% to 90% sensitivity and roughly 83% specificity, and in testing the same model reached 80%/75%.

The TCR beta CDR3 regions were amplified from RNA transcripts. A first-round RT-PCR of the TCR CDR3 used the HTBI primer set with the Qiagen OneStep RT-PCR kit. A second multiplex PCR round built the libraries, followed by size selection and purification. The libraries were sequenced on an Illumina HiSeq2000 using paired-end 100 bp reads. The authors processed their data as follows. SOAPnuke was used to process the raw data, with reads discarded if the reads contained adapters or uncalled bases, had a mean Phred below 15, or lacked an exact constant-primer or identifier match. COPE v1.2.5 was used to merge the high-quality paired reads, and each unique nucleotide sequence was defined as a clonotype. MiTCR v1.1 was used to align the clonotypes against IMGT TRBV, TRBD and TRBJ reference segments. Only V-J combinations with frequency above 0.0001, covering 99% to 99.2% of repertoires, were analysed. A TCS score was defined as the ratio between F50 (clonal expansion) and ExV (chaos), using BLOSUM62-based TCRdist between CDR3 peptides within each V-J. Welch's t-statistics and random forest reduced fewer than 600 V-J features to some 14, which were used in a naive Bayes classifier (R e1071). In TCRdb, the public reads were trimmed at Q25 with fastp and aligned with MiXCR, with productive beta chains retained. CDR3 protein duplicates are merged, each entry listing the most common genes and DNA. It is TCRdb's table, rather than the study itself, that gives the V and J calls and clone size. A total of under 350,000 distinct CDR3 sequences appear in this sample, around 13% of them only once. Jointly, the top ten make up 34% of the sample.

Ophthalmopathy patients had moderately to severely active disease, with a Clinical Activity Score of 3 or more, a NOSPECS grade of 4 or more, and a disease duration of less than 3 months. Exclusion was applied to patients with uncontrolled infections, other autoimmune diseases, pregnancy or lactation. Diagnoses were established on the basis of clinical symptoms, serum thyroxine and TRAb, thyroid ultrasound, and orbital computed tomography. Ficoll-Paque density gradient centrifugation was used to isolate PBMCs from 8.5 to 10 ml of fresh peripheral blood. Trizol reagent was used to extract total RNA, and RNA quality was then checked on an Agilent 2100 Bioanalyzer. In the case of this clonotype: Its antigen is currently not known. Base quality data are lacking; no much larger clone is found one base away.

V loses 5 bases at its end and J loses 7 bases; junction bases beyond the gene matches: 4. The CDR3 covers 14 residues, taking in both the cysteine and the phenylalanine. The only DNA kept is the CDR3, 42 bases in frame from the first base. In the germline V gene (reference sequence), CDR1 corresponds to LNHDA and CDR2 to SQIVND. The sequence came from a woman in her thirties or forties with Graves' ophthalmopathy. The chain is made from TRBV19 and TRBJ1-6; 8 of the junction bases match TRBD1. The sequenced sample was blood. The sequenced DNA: TGTGCCAGTAGTGGGACAGGCGGGAATTCACCCCTCCACTTT. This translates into CASSGTGGNSPLHF.